This T cell receptor (beta chain) is from a study of cytomegalovirus exposure and HLA in healthy donors. Study summary: The Caucasian-associated ancestry cluster contained about 80% of the approximately 430 genotyped donors. Study conclusions and caveats: Diagnosis of cytomegalovirus status made by the classifier reportedly showed high specificity and sensitivity.

With regard to this clone: The antigen remains undetermined.

This CDR3 contains 15 residues. Germline V gene lookup returns CDR1 SGHRS and CDR2 YFSETQ. The V end lost 0 bases, the J end lost 2 bases, and 11 bases lay between the germline ends. A multiplex PCR was run with 60 Vbeta primers and 13 Jbeta primers. Measured with immunoSEQ multiplex PCR; TCRdb has only the in-frame clones, and not every one. The data hold roughly 130,000 clones, with roughly two thirds observed a single time. The sequence was collected from a man aged 25-45 years in good health and CMV-seropositive. This chain links TRBV5-1 with TRBJ1-1; maybe TRBD1 (5 bases). The sequenced sample was PBMCs. CDR3 in DNA: TGCGCCAGCAGCTTGGACCCGGGGGGAAACACTGAAGCTTTCTTT. Translation: CASSLDPGGNTEAFF.